This T cell receptor beta chain is drawn from a study of blood T cell repertoires in COVID-19. In the study overall: PBMCs, B-cell-depleted T cells, or T cells provided the cDNA or gDNA that made up the material.

In germline, CDR1 is MNHNY, CDR2 SVGAGI (reference sequence). V lost 6 bases, J lost 2 bases, and 3 bases stayed unmatched. The CDR3 spans 15 residues. Per the study methods: Nucleated cell number was recorded as an estimate derived from reference gene primer amplification. Libraries were prepared by immunoSEQ multiplex PCR; TCRdb keeps only in-frame clonotypes and omits some of them. The V and J calls and clone size come from that table; D and trimming were worked out from the DNA. Of about 35,000 clones in the sample, 70% to 90% were seen once. This clone has just a few counts. The sequenced material came from peripheral blood. The sequence was collected from a woman aged 70 to 79 with active COVID-19. This chain uses TRBV6-6 with TRBJ1-5; 11 bases map to TRBD1. DNA of the CDR3: TGTGCCAGCAGACCGGGACAGGGGGGCAATCAGCCCCAGCATTTT. Protein: CASRPGQGGNQPQHF.